Listed below are T cell receptor beta chains from one sample, sequenced in a study of CD8+ T cells in alopecia areata. Generated by immunoSEQ multiplex PCR, the TCRdb table keeps only in-frame clones and is missing some. The sample includes under 150,000 clones, 82% seen only once; the top ten take around 25%. The sample here was CD8+ T cells sorted from blood, taken at week 4, from a patient treated with tofacitinib. These receptors all come from a human donor with alopecia areata. Both conserved end residues are trimmed from each CDR3.

ASSSPTSGGTDTQY	TRBV7-9	TRBJ2-3
ATSPTVWEGPEQF	TRBV15	TRBJ2-1
ASSVGQSSPLH	TRBV9	TRBJ1-6
ASSDRRGQPQH	TRBV5-8	TRBJ1-5
ASSPGVGVAYEQY	TRBV19	TRBJ2-7
ASSYGGVSYNSPLH	TRBV6-5	TRBJ1-6
ASSFTDTQY	TRBV5-1	TRBJ2-3
ASSEFAGSSYNSPLH	TRBV2	TRBJ1-6
AWSPLQDQETQY	TRBV30	TRBJ2-5
ASSIGLAGGRFEQF	TRBV19	TRBJ2-1
ASSFSRSSNTGELF	TRBV7-9	TRBJ2-2
ASSPLAGSFGEQF	TRBV2	TRBJ2-1
ASSQLAFNEQF	TRBV7-3	TRBJ2-1
ASSAQVWRGAKETQY	TRBV11-1	TRBJ2-5
ASSSNMGEQY	TRBV7-9	TRBJ2-7
ASSILGQGIGEQY	TRBV7-9	TRBJ2-7
ASSATSGGAYEQY	TRBV9	TRBJ2-7
ASSHGTIYNEQF	TRBV7-2	TRBJ2-1